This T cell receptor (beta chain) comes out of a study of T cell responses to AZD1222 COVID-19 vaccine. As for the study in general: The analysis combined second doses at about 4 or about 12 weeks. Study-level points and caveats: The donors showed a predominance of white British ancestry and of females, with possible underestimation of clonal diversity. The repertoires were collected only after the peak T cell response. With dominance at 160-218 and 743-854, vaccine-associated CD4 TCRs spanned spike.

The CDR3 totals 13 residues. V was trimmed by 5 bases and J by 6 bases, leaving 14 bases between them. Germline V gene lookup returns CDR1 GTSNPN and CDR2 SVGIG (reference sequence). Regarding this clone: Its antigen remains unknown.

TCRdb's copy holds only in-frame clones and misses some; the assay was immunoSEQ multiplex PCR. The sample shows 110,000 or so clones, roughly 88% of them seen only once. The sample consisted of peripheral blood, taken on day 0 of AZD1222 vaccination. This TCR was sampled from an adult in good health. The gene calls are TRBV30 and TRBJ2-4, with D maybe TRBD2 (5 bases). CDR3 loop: CAWQAVLGNIQYF. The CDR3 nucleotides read TGTGCCTGGCAAGCGGTCCTAGGAAACATTCAGTACTTC. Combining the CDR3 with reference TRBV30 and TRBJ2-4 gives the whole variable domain SQTIHQWPATLVQPVGSPLSLECTVEGTSNPNLYWYRQAAGRGLQLLFYSVGIGQISSEVPQNLSASRPQDRQFILSSKKLLLSDSGFYLCAWQAVLGNIQYFGAGTRLSVL.